Listed below are T cell receptor beta chains from one sample, sequenced in a study of control samples from healthy donors and cancer patients. This table comes from immunoSEQ multiplex PCR, and its TCRdb copy is limited to in-frame clones, with some not included. The table has 130,000 or so clones, about 90% seen once. The sample comprised blood. The receptors were sampled from a man in his late teens or twenties in good health. The CDR3 runs from the conserved cysteine through the conserved F or W. Each record gives: J gene, V gene, clone size, D gene, CDR3 protein. D genes are given only for firm matches. Clone size is given for some rows only: seen once, a few or many times, or a class if the clone is expanded.

>TRBJ1-4|TRBV2|once|NA
CASMMQGQFGEKLFF
>TRBJ2-7|TRBV28|NA|NA
CASSLSVFEQYF
>TRBJ1-6|TRBV3-1/TRBV3-2|NA|NA
CASSQFQGGNSPLHF
>TRBJ2-1|TRBV7-6|NA|NA
CASSLVFNEQFF
>TRBJ2-7|TRBV5-5|NA|NA
CASSLRTNYEQYF
>TRBJ2-2|TRBV4-1|NA|NA
CARRTSGPGELFF
>TRBJ1-1|TRBV7-9|NA|NA
CASSRVENTEAFF
>TRBJ2-7|TRBV18|NA|NA
CASSGVGFSSYEQYF
>TRBJ1-4|TRBV28|NA|NA
CASSTDRWAEKLFF
>TRBJ1-3|TRBV6-4|NA|NA
CASRKPGGRVNTIYF
>TRBJ2-2|TRBV30|NA|NA
CAWSRNTGELFF
>TRBJ2-7|TRBV5-1|NA|NA
CASSLAPGLSSYEQYF
>TRBJ2-1|TRBV27|NA|TRBD1
CASSPRGTGGFEQFF
>TRBJ2-7|TRBV7-2|NA|TRBD2
CASSFAGGGYEQYF
>TRBJ2-5|TRBV7-8|NA|TRBD2
CASSIGWGSGGETQYF
>TRBJ2-5|TRBV20-1|once|TRBD2
CSASRGSGGAWETQYF
>TRBJ2-2|TRBV11-3|NA|TRBD2
CASSPPTAGGPGELFF
>TRBJ1-1|TRBV12-3/TRBV12-4|NA|NA
CASRTVGDTEAFF
>TRBJ2-7|TRBV5-5|NA|TRBD2
CASSRSGGVNEQYF
>TRBJ2-5|TRBV7-9|NA|NA
CASSSSETQYF
>TRBJ2-5|TRBV23-1|NA|NA
CASSQSRRDGRQETQYF
>TRBJ2-4|TRBV18|NA|TRBD2
CASSPWTSAVENIQYF
>TRBJ2-7|TRBV5-4|NA|NA
CASSYGLEQYF
>TRBJ2-7|TRBV2|NA|NA
CASTPGNEQYF
>TRBJ2-3|TRBV2|once|TRBD2
CASSVFKRGGGTDTQYF
>TRBJ1-6|TRBV4-2|NA|TRBD1
CASSRHLVTRGRRDSPLHF
>TRBJ1-4|TRBV18|NA|NA
CASSPIWGLNEKLFF
>TRBJ1-2|TRBV28|NA|TRBD1
CASSPGQANYGYTF
>TRBJ1-2|TRBV7-2|NA|NA
CASSSPFLDINYGYTF
>TRBJ1-6|TRBV7-2|NA|NA
CASSLGTESSYNSPLHF
>TRBJ2-7|TRBV4-1|NA|TRBD1
CASSQDGDRSSYEQYF
>TRBJ1-3|TRBV7-2|once|TRBD1
CASSYGTGVPLSNTIYF